These 8 T cell receptor beta chains were sequenced from one sample in a study of blood T cell repertoires in COVID-19. Generated by immunoSEQ multiplex PCR, the TCRdb table keeps only in-frame clones and is missing some. The table includes about 270,000 clones, around 89% detected once. Sample: PBMCs or T cells enriched from blood (not recorded which). Source of these receptors: a woman in her forties or fifties who had recovered from COVID-19.

This clone was counted only a few times. This chain connects TRBV24-1 to TRBJ1-5, with D uncertain. The CDR3 is 12 residues long. Germline values: CDR1 KGHDR, CDR2 SFDVKD. The V gene lost 5 bases and the J gene lost 2 bases, with 3 bases spanning the gap. Here the CDR3 reads CATSAGNQPQHF. The CDR3 nucleotides read TGTGCCACCAGTGCTGGCAATCAGCCCCAGCATTTT.

The chain is built from TRBV7-2 and TRBJ2-7; D is possibly TRBD2 (5 bases). The V gene's germline CDR1 is SGHTA and CDR2 FQGNSA. The CDR3 runs 14 residues. Trimming shortened V by 1 base and J by 3 bases, and 10 bases separated the two germline ends. The CDR3 nucleotides read TGTGCCAGCAGCTTAGTAGGAGGTAACTACGAGCAGTACTTC. It is translated as CASSLVGGNYEQYF.

The gene calls are TRBV7-9 and TRBJ2-7, with D perhaps TRBD1 (6 bases). Trimming removed 3 bases from V and 6 bases from J, with 15 bases in between. Germline V lookup: CDR1 SEHNR, CDR2 FQNEAQ (reference sequence). The CDR3 length is 14 residues. As DNA, the CDR3 is TGTGCCAGCAGCTTGATACAACAGGGATCCGAGCAGTACTTC. Amino acid sequence: CASSLIQQGSEQYF.

This chain uses TRBV30 with TRBJ2-7; 10 bases fit TRBD1. V trimming: 8 bases; J trimming: 0 bases; junction bases outside the gene matches: 4. The CDR3 contains 13 residues. The germline V gene encodes CDR1 GTSNPN and CDR2 SVGIG (reference sequence). CDR3: CAGRTGGSYEQYF. CDR3 coding DNA: TGTGCCGGAAGGACAGGGGGCTCCTACGAGCAGTACTTC. The full variable domain, with the rest looked up from reference TRBV30 and TRBJ2-7, is SQTIHQWPATLVQPVGSPLSLECTVEGTSNPNLYWYRQAAGRGLQLLFYSVGIGQISSEVPQNLSASRPQDRQFILSSKKLLLSDSGFYLCAGRTGGSYEQYFGPGTRLTVT.

This clone occurred once. The V call is TRBV19, the J call TRBJ1-1; 9 positions agree with TRBD1. Trimming at V came to 9 bases and at J to 6 bases, leaving 8 bases not matched to a gene. Germline V gives CDR1 LNHDA, CDR2 SQIVND (reference sequence). This CDR3 spans 13 amino acids. The CDR3 region is CASTDRGFAEAFF. DNA of the CDR3: TGTGCCAGCACGGACAGGGGATTCGCTGAAGCTTTCTTT.

The CDR3 nucleotides are TGCGCCAGCAGCATCCAGGGTCAAGAGACCCAGTACTTC. This sequence encodes CASSIQGQETQYF. The chain recombines TRBV5-1 with TRBJ2-5; possibly TRBD1 for D (5 bases). Trimming took 4 bases from V and 2 from J, leaving 9 bases between them. CDR3 length equals 13 residues. CDR1 is SGHRS and CDR2 is YFSETQ in the germline V gene.

J is TRBJ1-1 and V is TRBV5-8; TRBD1 agrees at 7 bases. The germline V gene encodes CDR1 SGHTS and CDR2 YDEGEE. The V segment lost 0 bases and the J segment 9 bases; nucleotides outside the gene matches: 5. This CDR3 is built from 13 residues. The CDR3 spells CASSLGGTDKAFF. CDR3 DNA sequence: TGTGCCAGCAGCTTGGGGGGGACAGACAAAGCTTTCTTT.

The rearrangement uses TRBV29-1 and TRBJ2-1; 10 bases align to TRBD2. The CDR3 consists of 16 residues. Germline V gene sequence: CDR1 SQVTM, CDR2 ANQGSEA. Trimming cost V 3 bases and J 6 bases; bases outside gene matches: 11. The CDR3 nucleotides are TGCAGCGTTGATCGGCTAGCGGGAGTCGGTAGCAATGAGCAGTTCTTC. Amino acids: CSVDRLAGVGSNEQFF.